The rows below give T cell receptor beta chains drawn from one sample of a study of blood T cells in healthy people across ages. In TCRdb, the 5' RACE reads were re-called with MiXCR into one record per CDR3 protein. The repertoire includes over a million distinct CDR3 sequences, 45% of them detected once, and approximately 17% sits in the top ten. What was sequenced was blood. The receptors here all came from a woman aged 55-69 years in good health. The CDR3 runs from the conserved cysteine through the conserved F or W. Each record gives: D gene, J gene, clone size, V gene, CDR3 length, CDR3 protein. A D gene is named only where the DNA matches it firmly. The size entry is marked missing in some rows and otherwise reads once, few, many or a size class.

D: .; J: TRBJ2-5; size: .; V: TRBV10-3; length: 14; CDR3: CAIRVGTSQETQYF
D: .; J: TRBJ1-2; size: .; V: TRBV11-2; length: 14; CDR3: CASSLDLGDYGYTF
D: .; J: TRBJ2-5; size: .; V: TRBV12-3/TRBV12-4; length: 14; CDR3: CASSFMNHQETQYF
D: .; J: .; size: .; V: TRBV3-1; length: 14; CDR3: CASSQVLGGETQYF
D: TRBD2; J: TRBJ2-7; size: .; V: TRBV4-2; length: 16; CDR3: CASSQDRGSGRETRYF
D: TRBD2; J: TRBJ2-1; size: .; V: TRBV20-1; length: 14; CDR3: CSAPDSGLSHEQFF
D: TRBD2; J: TRBJ2-3; size: few; V: TRBV7-2; length: 19; CDR3: CASSPPDPRLAGNTDTQYF
D: .; J: TRBJ2-7; size: once; V: TRBV5-1; length: 16; CDR3: CASSLGVGVVVYEQYF
D: .; J: TRBJ2-7; size: .; V: TRBV12-3/TRBV12-4; length: 13; CDR3: CASSWTRRGEQYF
D: TRBD2; J: TRBJ2-1; size: few; V: TRBV27; length: 16; CDR3: CASCGTSGSGYNEQFF
D: TRBD2; J: .; size: few; V: TRBV5-1; length: 17; CDR3: CASSSISTPGLAETQYF
D: .; J: TRBJ1-2; size: .; V: TRBV25-1; length: 15; CDR3: CASSRGWAGNYGYTF
D: .; J: TRBJ2-5; size: once; V: TRBV20-1; length: 13; CDR3: CSARDLGVNEQYF
D: .; J: TRBJ2-4; size: .; V: TRBV5-5; length: 14; CDR3: CASTLSGAKNIQYF
D: .; J: TRBJ1-1; size: .; V: TRBV30; length: 12; CDR3: CAWSGPNTEAFF
D: TRBD1; J: TRBJ2-1; size: .; V: TRBV7-9; length: 14; CDR3: CASSRQGISNEQFF
D: .; J: .; size: .; V: TRBV12-3/TRBV12-4; length: 13; CDR3: CASSLNPGIEQYF
D: .; J: TRBJ1-5; size: few; V: TRBV6-2/TRBV6-3; length: 17; CDR3: CASSHGRRVGGNQPQHF
D: .; J: TRBJ2-7; size: .; V: TRBV2; length: 13; CDR3: CASTPMSSYEQYF
D: .; J: TRBJ2-7; size: .; V: TRBV2; length: 14; CDR3: CASRKGVARGEQYF
D: TRBD1; J: TRBJ1-1; size: once; V: TRBV7-2; length: 17; CDR3: CASSILGVRGREAEAFF
D: TRBD2; J: TRBJ2-7; size: few; V: TRBV27; length: 14; CDR3: CASSRLAPSYEQYF
D: TRBD2; J: TRBJ2-1; size: .; V: TRBV7-2; length: 17; CDR3: CASSFPRRAGALNEQFF
D: .; J: TRBJ2-1; size: .; V: TRBV28; length: 15; CDR3: CASRSTSSNYNEQFF
D: .; J: TRBJ2-5; size: once; V: TRBV14; length: 14; CDR3: CASSQVWGQETQYF
D: TRBD1; J: TRBJ2-1; size: .; V: TRBV27; length: 19; CDR3: CASSLIGQAAESSYNEQFF
D: TRBD2; J: TRBJ2-7; size: few; V: TRBV6-2/TRBV6-3; length: 14; CDR3: CASSYSRASGEQYF
D: .; J: TRBJ2-5; size: .; V: TRBV6-5; length: 13; CDR3: CASSGYSGETQYF
D: .; J: TRBJ2-7; size: many; V: TRBV15; length: 13; CDR3: CATSRDMLYEQYF
D: TRBD1; J: TRBJ1-2; size: .; V: TRBV30; length: 14; CDR3: CAWRRTGGPYGYTF
D: .; J: TRBJ2-3; size: .; V: TRBV10-3; length: 16; CDR3: CAISDVASLGTDTQYF
D: .; J: TRBJ2-4; size: .; V: TRBV11-2; length: 14; CDR3: CASSWALAKNIQYF
D: .; J: TRBJ1-2; size: few; V: TRBV20-1; length: 13; CDR3: CSAPTPGSRGYTF
D: .; J: TRBJ1-6; size: .; V: TRBV2; length: 17; CDR3: CASSERRGSSYNSPLHF
D: .; J: TRBJ2-4; size: few; V: TRBV3-1; length: 15; CDR3: CASSQVPGTKNIQYF
D: .; J: TRBJ2-1; size: .; V: TRBV11-2; length: 14; CDR3: CASSSTSVASEQFF
D: TRBD1; J: TRBJ1-2; size: .; V: TRBV20-1; length: 15; CDR3: CSARALGQDLYGYTF
D: .; J: TRBJ2-3; size: .; V: TRBV24-1; length: 16; CDR3: CATSDGPGFSTDTQYF
D: .; J: TRBJ2-3; size: .; V: TRBV7-9; length: 15; CDR3: CASSPSARGTDTQYF
D: .; J: TRBJ2-2; size: .; V: TRBV7-6; length: 16; CDR3: CASSPWGGWNTGELFF
D: TRBD2; J: TRBJ2-1; size: .; V: TRBV7-9; length: 15; CDR3: CASTPPCAGENEQFF
D: TRBD1; J: TRBJ2-7; size: many; V: TRBV5-1; length: 15; CDR3: CASSLTGDGSYEQYF
D: TRBD2; J: TRBJ2-3; size: few; V: TRBV12-5; length: 18; CDR3: CASGQPRTSGARTDTQYF
D: .; J: TRBJ2-3; size: .; V: TRBV20-1; length: 14; CDR3: CSATDSGRTDTQYF
D: .; J: TRBJ1-2; size: few; V: TRBV10-3; length: 14; CDR3: CAISESGTTYGYTF